This T cell receptor (beta chain) was profiled in a study of cytomegalovirus exposure and HLA in healthy donors. Study-wide findings and caveats: HLA-A and HLA-B allele assignments for most subjects were reportedly predicted accurately using TCR beta sequences. The records held CMV serostatus as the only immune exposure information.

The PCR made use of 60 Vbeta and 13 Jbeta primers. Libraries were prepared by immunoSEQ multiplex PCR; TCRdb keeps only in-frame clonotypes and omits some of them. The repertoire consists of 200,000 to 250,000 clones, with approximately 80% occurring once and the leading ten covering around 1.7%. CDR3 length equals 17 residues. V lost 3 bases to trimming and J lost 8 bases; unmatched junction nucleotides: 14. Germline CDR1 is MGHRA and CDR2 is YSYEKL. As to this clone: What it binds is unknown.

The J gene is TRBJ2-1, the V gene TRBV4-1; TRBD1 matches 9 bases. Material: PBMCs. The source is a man between 45 and 60 years old in good health and CMV-seronegative. The CDR3 loop reads CASSQGGGGTGSHEQFF. The CDR3 DNA reads TGCGCCAGCAGCCAGGGAGGAGGTGGGACAGGGAGCCATGAGCAGTTCTTC.